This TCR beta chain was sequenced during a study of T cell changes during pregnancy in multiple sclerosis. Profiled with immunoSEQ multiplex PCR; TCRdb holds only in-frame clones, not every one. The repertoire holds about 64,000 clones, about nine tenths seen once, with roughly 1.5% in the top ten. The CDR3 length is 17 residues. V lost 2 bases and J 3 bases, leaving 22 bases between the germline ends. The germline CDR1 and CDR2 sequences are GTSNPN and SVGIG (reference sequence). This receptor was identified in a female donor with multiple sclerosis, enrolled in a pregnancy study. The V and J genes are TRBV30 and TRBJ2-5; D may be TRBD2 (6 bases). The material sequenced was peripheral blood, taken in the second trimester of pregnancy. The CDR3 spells CAWSPPPGAGVKETQYF. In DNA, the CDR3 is TGTGCCTGGAGTCCCCCTCCAGGAGCGGGTGTTAAAGAGACCCAGTACTTC. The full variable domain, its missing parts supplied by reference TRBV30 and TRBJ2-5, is SQTIHQWPATLVQPVGSPLSLECTVEGTSNPNLYWYRQAAGRGLQLLFYSVGIGQISSEVPQNLSASRPQDRQFILSSKKLLLSDSGFYLCAWSPPPGAGVKETQYFGPGTRLLVL.